A single sample gave rise to the 13 T cell receptor beta chains below, sequenced in a study of memory CD4+ T cells and cytomegalovirus serostatus. TCRdb's copy holds only in-frame clones and misses some; the assay was immunoSEQ multiplex PCR. This sample has about 59,000 clones; 81% occur once, and the top ten carry 1% to 1.2%. The sort gate was single viable CD3+CD4+CD8-CD45RO+ cells for memory CD4+ T cells. Material for sequencing was memory CD4+ T cells from blood. The receptor set was obtained from an adult in good health and CMV-seronegative.

The chain is built from TRBV4-3 and TRBJ1-3; 7 bases match TRBD1. After removal of 7 bases from V and 0 bases from J, the junction contained 9 bases not matched to a gene. The V gene's germline CDR1 is LGHNA and CDR2 YSLEER. The CDR3 extends over 16 amino acids. In DNA, the CDR3 is TGCGCCAGCACTAAAAACAGGGGAACCTCTGGAAACACCATATATTTT. It encodes CASTKNRGTSGNTIYF.

J is TRBJ2-3 and V is TRBV30; the D is unclear. The CDR3 has 15 amino acids. CDR1 is GTSNPN and CDR2 is SVGIG in the germline V gene (reference sequence). V was trimmed by 3 bases and J by 0 bases, leaving 13 bases between them. The CDR3 loop is CAWRADGASTDTQYF. The CDR3 DNA reads TGTGCCTGGAGGGCGGACGGAGCTAGCACAGATACGCAGTATTTT.

The chain is built from TRBV15 and TRBJ1-2; D possibly corresponds to TRBD1 (6 bases). V was pared by 1 base and J by 4 bases, with 10 bases between. Germline V gene sequence: CDR1 LNHNV, CDR2 YYDKDF (reference sequence). The CDR3 is 14 residues long. The DNA of the CDR3 is TGTGCCACCAGCAGAGCGGGACAAGGCTATGGCTACACCTTC. Translation: CATSRAGQGYGYTF.

The gene calls are TRBV5-1 and TRBJ2-7; D gene uncertain. The CDR3 is made up of 12 amino acids. CDR1 is SGHRS, CDR2 YFSETQ, per germline. Trimming removed 6 bases from V and 4 bases from J, with 11 bases in between. CDR3 DNA: TGCGCCAGCAATGGAGTAAATTACGAGCAGTACTTC. Amino acid sequence: CASNGVNYEQYF.

The chain recombines TRBV7-2 with TRBJ1-5; the D is unclear. V lost 0 bases to trimming and J lost 6 bases, with 12 bases between them. The CDR3 is made up of 15 amino acids. From germline, CDR1 is SGHTA and CDR2 FQGNSA. The DNA of the CDR3 is TGTGCCAGCAGCTTAGCTGGGCTGGGTGGTCAGCCCCAGCATTTT. It is translated as CASSLAGLGGQPQHF.

V is TRBV25-1 and J is TRBJ1-5; weak D call: TRBD1 (6 bases). From germline, CDR1 is MGHDK and CDR2 SYGVNS. The V end was cut by 1 base, the J end by 2 bases, with 9 bases between. The CDR3 spans 15 residues. The CDR3 sequence: CASSESGAGNQPQHF. The CDR3 nucleotides read TGTGCCAGCAGTGAATCAGGGGCTGGCAATCAGCCCCAGCATTTT.

This clone has a single count. The chain carries TRBV2 and TRBJ2-6; D could derive from TRBD1 or TRBD2 (5 bases each). Germline values: CDR1 SNHLY, CDR2 FYNNEI. This CDR3 spans 17 amino acids. Trimming pared 5 bases from V and 0 bases from J, leaving 14 bases between. The CDR3 nucleotides are TGTGCCAGCAGTCGGGACCGTCTAAACTCTGGGGCCAACGTCCTGACTTTC. Its protein product is CASSRDRLNSGANVLTF.

The rearrangement links TRBV19 to TRBJ2-5; D tentatively reads TRBD1 or TRBD2 (7 bases each). Trimming removed 0 bases at V and 9 bases at J, with 14 bases between. Germline-derived CDR1 and CDR2 are LNHDA and SQIVND (reference sequence). The CDR3 runs 14 residues. The CDR3 DNA is TGTGCCAGTAGTATAGACGAGGGGGCGGGGGCCCAGTACTTC. This encodes CASSIDEGAGAQYF. The variable domain in full, completed from reference TRBV19 and TRBJ2-5, reads DGGITQSPKYLFRKEGQNVTLSCEQNLNHDAMYWYRQDPGQGLRLIYYSQIVNDFQKGDIAEGYSVSREKKESFPLTVTSAQKNPTAFYLCASSIDEGAGAQYFGPGTRLLVL.

V is TRBV5-1 and J is TRBJ2-7; the D gene is possibly TRBD1 (6 bases). Trimming shortened V by 2 bases and J by 1 base, and 19 bases separated the two germline ends. The CDR3 is 17 residues long. Germline-derived CDR1 and CDR2 are SGHRS and YFSETQ. The CDR3 sequence: CASSFNGRQEGSYEQYF. CDR3 bases: TGCGCCAGCAGCTTCAACGGAAGACAGGAAGGGTCCTACGAGCAGTACTTC.

This clone was found a few times. The gene calls are TRBV5-1 and TRBJ1-3; tentatively, D is TRBD1 (5 bases). This CDR3 is 15 amino acids long. Germline lookup yields CDR1 SGHRS and CDR2 YFSETQ. V lost 5 bases, J lost 0 bases, and 12 bases lay in between. CDR3 in amino acids: CASRGQGVSGNTIYF. CDR3 DNA sequence: TGCGCCAGCAGGGGCCAGGGAGTCTCTGGAAACACCATATATTTT.

The chain uses TRBV10-1 and TRBJ2-2; D is possibly TRBD2 (5 bases). Trimming left V 5 bases short and J 3 bases short, with 10 bases between. From germline, CDR1 is WNHNN and CDR2 SYGVQD (reference sequence). This CDR3 has 14 residues. CDR3 nucleotide sequence: TGCGCCAGCAGTAAGAGAGGGTACACCGGGGAGCTGTTTTTT. This gives the protein CASSKRGYTGELFF.

In regard to this clone: Other DNA sequences in this specimen translate into the identical CDR3. The chain is built from TRBV28 and TRBJ2-5; TRBD2 might be the D (6 bases). The CDR3 consists of 13 residues. Germline lookup yields CDR1 MDHEN and CDR2 SYDVKM. V was clipped by 7 bases and J by 3 bases, with 12 bases between them. In DNA, the CDR3 is TGTGCCAGCAAAACCGGGGGAGAAGAGACCCAGTACTTC. Its protein product is CASKTGGEETQYF.

The chain is built from TRBV30 and TRBJ2-7; unclear D gene. Trimming removed 3 bases from V and 2 bases from J, with 17 bases in between. The length of the CDR3 is 15 residues. CDR1 is GTSNPN and CDR2 is SVGIG in the germline V gene (reference sequence). The CDR3 loop reads CAWSPKGGETYEQYF. In DNA, the CDR3 is TGTGCCTGGAGCCCCAAAGGTGGCGAAACCTACGAGCAGTACTTC. The full variable domain, its missing parts supplied by reference TRBV30 and TRBJ2-7, is SQTIHQWPATLVQPVGSPLSLECTVEGTSNPNLYWYRQAAGRGLQLLFYSVGIGQISSEVPQNLSASRPQDRQFILSSKKLLLSDSGFYLCAWSPKGGETYEQYFGPGTRLTVT.